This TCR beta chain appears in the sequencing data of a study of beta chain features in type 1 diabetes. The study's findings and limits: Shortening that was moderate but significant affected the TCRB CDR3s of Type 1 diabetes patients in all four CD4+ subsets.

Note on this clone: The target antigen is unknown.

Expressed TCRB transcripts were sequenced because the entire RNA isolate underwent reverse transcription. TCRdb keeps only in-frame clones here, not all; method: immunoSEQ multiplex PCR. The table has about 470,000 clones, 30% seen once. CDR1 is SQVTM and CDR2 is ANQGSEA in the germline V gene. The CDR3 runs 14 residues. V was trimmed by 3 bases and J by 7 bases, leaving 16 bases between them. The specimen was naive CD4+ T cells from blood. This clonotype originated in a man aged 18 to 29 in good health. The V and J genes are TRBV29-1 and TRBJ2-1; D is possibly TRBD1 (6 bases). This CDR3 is CSVDRGRMSNEQFF. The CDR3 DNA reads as TGCAGCGTTGACAGGGGCCGAATGTCAAATGAGCAGTTCTTC.